Presented here are 13 T cell receptor beta chains from one specimen sequenced in a study of OX40 agonist ivuxolimab in advanced cancers. Only in-frame clones appear in the TCRdb table, and some are missing; sequencing was by immunoSEQ multiplex PCR. The data hold roughly 27,000 clones, with about 85% observed a single time. Here the sequenced sample was CD4+ or CD8+ T cells sorted from blood, taken in a trial of the OX40 agonist ivuxolimab. Receptors were obtained from an adult with an advanced solid tumor such as melanoma, head and neck, liver or kidney cancer.

The V call is TRBV9, the J call TRBJ1-2; 7 nucleotides match TRBD1. V shed 2 bases, J shed 4 bases, and the junction held 8 bases outside the gene matches. CDR1 is SGDLS and CDR2 is YYNGEE in the germline V gene. The CDR3 is made up of 15 amino acids. The CDR3: CASSVSSGGVYGYTF. The DNA for the CDR3 is TGTGCCAGCAGCGTTTCATCAGGGGGGGTCTATGGCTACACCTTC.

The V call is TRBV20-1, the J call TRBJ1-1, with D possibly matching TRBD1 (6 bases). Trimming shortened V by 5 bases and J by 8 bases, and 12 bases separated the two germline ends. This CDR3 region has 11 residues. The germline CDR1 and CDR2 sequences are DFQATT and SNEGSKA (reference sequence). In DNA form, the CDR3 reads TGCAGTGCTGGGCAGGGGCCCGAAGCTTTCTTT. Encoded protein: CSAGQGPEAFF.

The chain couples TRBV7-3 to TRBJ1-3; the D is unclear. This CDR3 has 15 amino acids. From germline, CDR1 is SGHTA and CDR2 FQGTGA. V lost 0 bases and J lost 0, with 6 bases in between. The CDR3 DNA reads as TGTGCCAGCAGCTTAACGGCGGACTCTGGAAACACCATATATTTT. Its translation: CASSLTADSGNTIYF.

V gene TRBV6-5 combines with J gene TRBJ2-7, with TRBD1 identical over 8 bases. From germline, CDR1 is MNHEY and CDR2 SVGAGI. This CDR3 region has 14 residues. J lost 3 bases, V lost 6 bases, and 7 bases had no gene match. The CDR3 region is CASSVSGGVYEQYF. The CDR3 coding sequence is TGTGCCAGCAGCGTTTCAGGGGGCGTCTACGAGCAGTACTTC.

This chain connects TRBV2 to TRBJ1-2; 10 bases are a match to TRBD1. This CDR3 comprises 19 residues. V shed 6 bases and J 5 bases; nucleotides not matched to a gene: 21. Germline lookup yields CDR1 SNHLY and CDR2 FYNNEI. The CDR3 sequence is CASSAPGPLNRDRGYGYTF. The CDR3 DNA sequence: TGTGCCAGCAGCGCACCCGGCCCCTTAAACCGGGACAGGGGTTATGGCTACACCTTC.

V gene TRBV4-1 combines with J gene TRBJ1-2; no clear D gene. The germline V gene has CDR1 MGHRA and CDR2 YSYEKL. This CDR3 comprises 18 residues. V shed 6 bases and J shed 2 bases, with 25 bases lying between them. CDR3 bases: TGCGCCAGCAGATGGGGTACGAAGGGTTTAGGCGTCAACTATGGCTACACCTTC. It is translated as CASRWGTKGLGVNYGYTF.

The chain is built from TRBV5-6 and TRBJ2-2; 12 nucleotides align to TRBD2. The CDR3 runs to 17 residues. V was pared by 4 bases and J by 2 bases, with 6 bases of the junction left unmatched. Germline V gene sequence: CDR1 SGHDT, CDR2 YYEEEE. The CDR3 region is CASSTWTSGTNTGELFF. The CDR3 coding sequence is TGTGCCAGCAGCACTTGGACTAGCGGGACAAACACCGGGGAGCTGTTTTTT.

This sequence joins TRBV6-5 and TRBJ1-1; D ambiguous. Germline CDR1 reads MNHEY; CDR2 reads SVGAGI. CDR3 length equals 11 residues. V was shortened by 7 bases and J by 4 bases, with 7 bases between the two germline ends. CDR3 sequence reads: CASIEATEAFF. CDR3 coding DNA: TGTGCCAGCATAGAGGCCACTGAAGCTTTCTTT.

This clone was counted a single time. This chain connects TRBV7-2 to TRBJ2-3; D may be TRBD1 or TRBD2 (5 bases each). The CDR3 covers 15 residues. The V gene's germline CDR1 is SGHTA and CDR2 FQGNSA. The V and J ends lost 1 base and 4 bases respectively, with 12 bases between them. The CDR3 coding sequence is TGTGCCAGCAGCTTAGGTCGGGGCCTTGCAGATACGCAGTATTTT. Protein: CASSLGRGLADTQYF.

The CDR3 reads CASSQPWAPYEQYF. The DNA for the CDR3 is TGTGCCAGCAGTCAACCATGGGCCCCCTACGAGCAGTACTTC. V gene TRBV6-5 combines with J gene TRBJ2-7; D gene unclear. Germline assignment: CDR1 MNHEY and CDR2 SVGAGI. V dropped 5 bases and J dropped 2 bases, with 13 bases sitting between them. The CDR3 loop spans 14 amino acids.

This clone was recorded a few times. This chain's CDR3 is CASSYYGAAAETQYF. The CDR3 DNA reads as TGTGCCAGCAGCTACTACGGGGCCGCGGCGGAGACCCAGTACTTC. The chain employs TRBV7-3 and TRBJ2-5; the D call may be TRBD1 or TRBD2 (5 bases each). The length of the CDR3 is 15 residues. The germline V gene encodes CDR1 SGHTA and CDR2 FQGTGA. V gave up 4 bases and J gave up 5 bases, with 17 bases separating them.

The chain uses TRBV11-3 and TRBJ2-3; 7 nucleotides line up with TRBD2. With 5 bases clipped from V and 4 bases from J, the junction kept 12 bases outside the gene matches. The CDR3 totals 16 residues. Per the germline V gene, CDR1 is SGHNT and CDR2 is YENEEA. The CDR3 sequence is CASSLRVGLSADTQYF. The CDR3 nucleotides read TGTGCCAGCAGCCTAAGGGTGGGACTAAGCGCAGATACGCAGTATTTT. Filled out from reference TRBV11-3 and TRBJ2-3, the complete variable domain reads EAGVVQSPRYKIIEKKQPVAFWCNPISGHNTLYWYLQNLGQGPELLIRYENEEAVDDSQLPKDRFSAERLKGVDSTLKIQPAELGDSAVYLCASSLRVGLSADTQYFGPGTRLTVL.

V and J are TRBV6-5 and TRBJ1-6; D possibly corresponds to TRBD1 (6 bases). The germline V gene has CDR1 MNHEY and CDR2 SVGAGI. This CDR3 region has 16 residues. Deletions cut 4 bases from V and 3 bases from J, with 13 bases between. CDR3 protein: CASSSSLQGYNSPLHF. The CDR3 DNA is TGTGCCAGCAGTTCCTCCCTACAGGGCTATAATTCACCCCTCCACTTT.